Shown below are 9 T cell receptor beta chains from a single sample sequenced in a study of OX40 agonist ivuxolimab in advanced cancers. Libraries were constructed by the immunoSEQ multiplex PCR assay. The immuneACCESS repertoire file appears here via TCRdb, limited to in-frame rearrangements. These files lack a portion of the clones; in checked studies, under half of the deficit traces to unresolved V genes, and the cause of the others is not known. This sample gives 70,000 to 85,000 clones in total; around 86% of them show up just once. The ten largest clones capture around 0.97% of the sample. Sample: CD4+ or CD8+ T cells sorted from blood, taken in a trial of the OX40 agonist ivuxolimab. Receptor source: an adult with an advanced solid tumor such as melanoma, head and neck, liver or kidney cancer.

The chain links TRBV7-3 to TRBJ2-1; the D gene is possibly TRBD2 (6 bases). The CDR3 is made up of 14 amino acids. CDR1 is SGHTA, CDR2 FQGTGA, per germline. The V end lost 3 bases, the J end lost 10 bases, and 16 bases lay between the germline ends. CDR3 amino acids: CASSFSMGLEEQFF. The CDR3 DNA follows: TGTGCCAGCAGCTTCTCTATGGGACTGGAGGAGCAGTTCTTC.

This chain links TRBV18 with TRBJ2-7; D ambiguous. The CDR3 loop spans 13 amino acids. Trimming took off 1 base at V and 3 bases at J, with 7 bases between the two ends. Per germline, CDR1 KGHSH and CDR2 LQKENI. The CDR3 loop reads CASSPRTDYEQYF. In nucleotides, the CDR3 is TGTGCCAGCTCACCACGCACAGACTACGAGCAGTACTTC.

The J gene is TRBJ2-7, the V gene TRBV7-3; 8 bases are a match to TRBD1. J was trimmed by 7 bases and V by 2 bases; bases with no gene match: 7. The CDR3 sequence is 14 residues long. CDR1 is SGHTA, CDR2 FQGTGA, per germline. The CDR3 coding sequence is TGTGCCAGCAGCTTATCAGGGGGCGCGGATGAGCAGTACTTC. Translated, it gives CASSLSGGADEQYF.

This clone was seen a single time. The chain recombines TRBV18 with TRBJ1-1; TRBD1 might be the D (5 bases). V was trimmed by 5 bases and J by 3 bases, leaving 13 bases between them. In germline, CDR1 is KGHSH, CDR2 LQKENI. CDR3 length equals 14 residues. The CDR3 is CASSFRGVDTEAFF. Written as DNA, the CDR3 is TGTGCCAGCTCATTCCGGGGGGTAGACACTGAAGCTTTCTTT.

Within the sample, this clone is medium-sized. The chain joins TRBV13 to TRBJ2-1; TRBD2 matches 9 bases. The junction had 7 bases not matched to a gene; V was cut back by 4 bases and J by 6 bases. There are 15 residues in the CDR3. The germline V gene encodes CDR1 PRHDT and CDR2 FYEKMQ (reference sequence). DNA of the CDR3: TGTGCCAGCAGCTCTCCGGGACTAGCTTCCAATGAGCAGTTCTTC. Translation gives CASSSPGLASNEQFF.

CDR3 in amino acids: CASSQERISYEQYF. DNA of the CDR3: TGTGCCAGCAGCCAAGAACGGATATCCTACGAGCAGTACTTC. The chain is built from TRBV4-2 and TRBJ2-7; D is unclear. CDR1 and CDR2 from the germline V gene are LGHNA and YNFKEQ. The CDR3 extends over 14 amino acids. With 0 bases removed from V and 1 base from J, the gap between germline ends came to 7 bases.

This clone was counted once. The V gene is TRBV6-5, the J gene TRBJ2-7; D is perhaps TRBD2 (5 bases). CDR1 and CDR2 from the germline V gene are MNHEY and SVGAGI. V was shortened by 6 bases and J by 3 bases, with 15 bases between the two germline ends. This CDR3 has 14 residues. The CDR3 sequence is CASSPRTGYYEQYF. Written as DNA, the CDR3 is TGTGCCAGCAGCCCCCGGACGGGATACTACGAGCAGTACTTC.

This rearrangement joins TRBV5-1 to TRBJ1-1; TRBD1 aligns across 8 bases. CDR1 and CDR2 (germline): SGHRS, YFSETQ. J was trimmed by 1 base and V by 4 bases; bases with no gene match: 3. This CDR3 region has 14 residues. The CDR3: CASSAGTGNTEAFF. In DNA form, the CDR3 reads TGCGCCAGCAGCGCCGGGACAGGGAACACTGAAGCTTTCTTT.

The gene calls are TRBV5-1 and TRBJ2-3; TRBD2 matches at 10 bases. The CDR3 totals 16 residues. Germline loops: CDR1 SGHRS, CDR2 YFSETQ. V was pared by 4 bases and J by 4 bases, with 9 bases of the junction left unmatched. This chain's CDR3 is CASSPGRLAGADTQYF. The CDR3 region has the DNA TGCGCCAGCAGCCCTGGGCGCCTAGCGGGAGCAGATACGCAGTATTTT.